This TCR beta chain was observed in a study of cytomegalovirus exposure and HLA in healthy donors. At the level of the study: Sequencing of approximately 190 million T cells in an earlier analysis found around 120 million unique TCR beta sequences.

The CDR3 has 19 amino acids. Germline-derived CDR1 and CDR2 are SGHTA and FQGNSA. The ends lost 1 base at V and 1 base at J; junction bases unmatched: 10. The study sampled nominally healthy donors, though unrecorded immune exposures were likely. As to this clone: The target antigen is unknown.

The PCR employed 60 Vbeta primers together with 13 Jbeta primers. TCRdb keeps only in-frame clones here, not all; method: immunoSEQ multiplex PCR. The sample holds approximately 76,000 clones, over 55% seen once. Study outcomes and limitations: Most observed TCR sequences were rare, whereas some public TCRs were detected in many donors. As a later analysis revealed, the rate of TCR association differed by HLA locus, with DRB1 most and HLA-C fewest.

The genes are TRBV7-2 and TRBJ2-2, with 9 bases aligning to TRBD2. The sequence came from a man younger than 40 in good health and CMV-seropositive. The sample taken for sequencing was PBMCs. As DNA, the CDR3 is TGTGCCAGCAGCTTAGAGATGAATAGCGGGAGAGAGAACACCGGGGAGCTGTTTTTT. Its protein product is CASSLEMNSGRENTGELFF.